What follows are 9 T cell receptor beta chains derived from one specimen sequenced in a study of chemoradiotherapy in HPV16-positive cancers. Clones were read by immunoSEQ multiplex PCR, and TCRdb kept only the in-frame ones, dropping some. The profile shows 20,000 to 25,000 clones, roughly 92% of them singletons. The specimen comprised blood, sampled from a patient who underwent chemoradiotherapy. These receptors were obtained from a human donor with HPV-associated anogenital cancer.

The CDR3 is CASSDSAGSNSPLHF. Written as DNA, the CDR3 is TGTGCCAGCAGTGACTCGGCAGGGTCTAATTCACCCCTCCACTTT. V usage is TRBV25-1 and J usage is TRBJ1-6; possibly TRBD1 for D (5 bases). The CDR3 spans 15 residues. The germline V gene encodes CDR1 MGHDK and CDR2 SYGVNS. The V end lost 3 bases, the J end lost 6 bases, and 12 bases lay between the germline ends.

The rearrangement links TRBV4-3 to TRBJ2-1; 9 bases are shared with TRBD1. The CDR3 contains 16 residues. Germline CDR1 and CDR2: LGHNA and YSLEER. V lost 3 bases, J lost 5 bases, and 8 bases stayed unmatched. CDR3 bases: TGCGCCAGCAGCCACTCGGGGACAGGGACTAACAATGAGCAGTTCTTC. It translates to CASSHSGTGTNNEQFF.

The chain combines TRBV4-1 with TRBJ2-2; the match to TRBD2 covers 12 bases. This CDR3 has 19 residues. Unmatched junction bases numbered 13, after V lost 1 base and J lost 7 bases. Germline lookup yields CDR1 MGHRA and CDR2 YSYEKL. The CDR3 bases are TGCGCCAGCAGCCAAGGGGGGGCTAGCGGGGGGGCCTTTGGCGGGGAGCTGTTTTTT. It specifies CASSQGGASGGAFGGELFF.

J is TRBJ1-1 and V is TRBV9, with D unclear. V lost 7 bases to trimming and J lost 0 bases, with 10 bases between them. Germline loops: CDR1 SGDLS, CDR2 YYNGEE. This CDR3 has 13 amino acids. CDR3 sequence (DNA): TGTGCCAGCGGTCCTTATATGAACACTGAAGCTTTCTTT. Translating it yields CASGPYMNTEAFF. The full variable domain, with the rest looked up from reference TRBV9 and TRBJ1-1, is DSGVTQTPKHLITATGQRVTLRCSPRSGDLSVYWYQQSLDQGLQFLIQYYNGEERAKGNILERFSAQQFPDLHSELNLSSLELGDSALYFCASGPYMNTEAFFGQGTRLTVV.

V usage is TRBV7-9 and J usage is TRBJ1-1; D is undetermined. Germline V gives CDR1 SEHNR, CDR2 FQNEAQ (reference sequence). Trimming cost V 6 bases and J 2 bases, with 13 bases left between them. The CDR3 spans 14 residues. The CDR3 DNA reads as TGTGCCAGCAGGCATAGGGCGGCCAACACTGAAGCTTTCTTT. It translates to CASRHRAANTEAFF.

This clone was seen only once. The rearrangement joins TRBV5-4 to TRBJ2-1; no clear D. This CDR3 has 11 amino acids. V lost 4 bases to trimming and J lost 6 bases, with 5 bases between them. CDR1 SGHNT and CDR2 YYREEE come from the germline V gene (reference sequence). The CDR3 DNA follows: TGTGCCAGCAGCATCGGCAATGAGCAGTTCTTC. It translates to CASSIGNEQFF. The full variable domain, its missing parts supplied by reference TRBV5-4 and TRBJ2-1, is ETGVTQSPTHLIKTRGQQVTLRCSSQSGHNTVSWYQQALGQGPQFIFQYYREEENGRGNFPPRFSGLQFPNYSSELNVNALELDDSALYLCASSIGNEQFFGPGTRLTVL.

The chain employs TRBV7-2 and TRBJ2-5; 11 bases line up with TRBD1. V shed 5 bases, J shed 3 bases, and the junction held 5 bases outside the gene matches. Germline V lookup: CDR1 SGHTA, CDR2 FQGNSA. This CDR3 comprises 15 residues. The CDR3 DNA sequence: TGTGCCAGCAGCCCCGGACAGGGGGCGAAAGAGACCCAGTACTTC. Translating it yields CASSPGQGAKETQYF.

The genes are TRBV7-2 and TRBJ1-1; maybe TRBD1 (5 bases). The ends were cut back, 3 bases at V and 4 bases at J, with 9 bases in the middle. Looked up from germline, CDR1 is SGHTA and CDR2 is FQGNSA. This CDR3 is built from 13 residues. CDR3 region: CASSFQGGTEAFF. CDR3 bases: TGTGCCAGCAGCTTTCAGGGTGGCACTGAAGCTTTCTTT.

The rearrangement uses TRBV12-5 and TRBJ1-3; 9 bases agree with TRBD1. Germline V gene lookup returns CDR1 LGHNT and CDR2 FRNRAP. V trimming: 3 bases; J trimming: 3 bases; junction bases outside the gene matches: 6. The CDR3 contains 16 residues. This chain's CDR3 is CASGFSTGGFGNTIYF. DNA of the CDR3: TGTGCTAGTGGTTTCTCGACAGGGGGGTTTGGAAACACCATATATTTT.